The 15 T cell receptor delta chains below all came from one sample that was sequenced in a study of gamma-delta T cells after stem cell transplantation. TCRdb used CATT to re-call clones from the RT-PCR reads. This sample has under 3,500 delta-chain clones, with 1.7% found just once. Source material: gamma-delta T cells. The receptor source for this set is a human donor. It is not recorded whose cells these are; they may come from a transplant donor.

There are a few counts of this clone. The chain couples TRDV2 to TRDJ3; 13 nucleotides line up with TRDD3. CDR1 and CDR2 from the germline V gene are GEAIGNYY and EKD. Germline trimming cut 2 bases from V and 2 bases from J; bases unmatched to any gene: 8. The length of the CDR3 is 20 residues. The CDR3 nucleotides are TGTGCCTGTGACATACTGGGGGATACGCGACCCACCTGGGACACCCGACAGATGTTTTTC. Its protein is CACDILGDTRPTWDTRQMFF.

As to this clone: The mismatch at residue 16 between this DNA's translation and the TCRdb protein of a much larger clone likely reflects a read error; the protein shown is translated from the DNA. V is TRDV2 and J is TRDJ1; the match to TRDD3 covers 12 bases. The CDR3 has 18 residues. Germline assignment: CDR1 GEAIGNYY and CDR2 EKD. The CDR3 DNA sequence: TGTGCCTGTGACACCTTAAACCTGGGGGATACGCAAACCGATAAACCCATCTTT. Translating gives CACDTLNLGDTQTDKPIF.

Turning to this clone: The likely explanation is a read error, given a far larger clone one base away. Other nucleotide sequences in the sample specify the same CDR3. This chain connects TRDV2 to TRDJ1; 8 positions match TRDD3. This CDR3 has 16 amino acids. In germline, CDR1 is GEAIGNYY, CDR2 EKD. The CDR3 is CACDGLGDPYTDKLIF. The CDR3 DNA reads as TGTGCCTGTGACGGGCTGGGGGACCCTTACACAGATAAACTCATCTTT.

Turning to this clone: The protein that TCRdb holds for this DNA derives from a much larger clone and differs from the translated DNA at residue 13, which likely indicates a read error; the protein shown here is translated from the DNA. The CDR3 bases are TGTGCCTGTCTTCTACTGGGGGATAAGGGCGATAAACCCATCTTT. Residues: CACLLLGDKGDKPIF. The rearrangement joins TRDV2 to TRDJ1; 11 bases are a match to TRDD3. The CDR3 consists of 15 residues. Germline V gives CDR1 GEAIGNYY, CDR2 EKD.

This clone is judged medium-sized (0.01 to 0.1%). CDR3 residues: CACDTLTGGYPNTDKLIF. CDR3 DNA: TGTGCCTGTGACACCCTTACTGGGGGATACCCAAACACCGATAAACTCATCTTT. This sequence joins TRDV2 and TRDJ1; 12 bases are shared with TRDD3. The CDR3 is made up of 18 amino acids. Per germline, CDR1 GEAIGNYY and CDR2 EKD. Germline trimming cut 0 bases from V and 0 bases from J; bases unmatched to any gene: 7.

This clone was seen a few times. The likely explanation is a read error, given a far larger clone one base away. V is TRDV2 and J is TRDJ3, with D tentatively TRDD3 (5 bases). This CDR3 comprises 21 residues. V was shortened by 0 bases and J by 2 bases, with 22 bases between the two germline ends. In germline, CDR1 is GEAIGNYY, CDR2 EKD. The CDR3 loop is CACDTAERGRDDPWDTRQMFF. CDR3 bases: TGTGCCTGTGACACCGCGGAGAGAGGGAGGGATGACCCCTGGGACACCCGACAGATGTTTTTC.

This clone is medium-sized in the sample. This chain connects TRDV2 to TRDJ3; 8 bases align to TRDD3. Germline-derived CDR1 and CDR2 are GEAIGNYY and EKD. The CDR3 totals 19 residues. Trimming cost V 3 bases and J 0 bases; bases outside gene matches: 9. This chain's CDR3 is CACDATGGLSSWDTRQMFF. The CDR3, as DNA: TGTGCCTGTGACGCTACTGGGGGGCTAAGCTCCTGGGACACCCGACAGATGTTTTTC.

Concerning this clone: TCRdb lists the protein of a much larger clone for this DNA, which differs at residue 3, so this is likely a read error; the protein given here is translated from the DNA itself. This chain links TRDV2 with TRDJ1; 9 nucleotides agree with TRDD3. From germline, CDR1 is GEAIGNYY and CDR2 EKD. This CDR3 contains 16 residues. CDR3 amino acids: CARDALGDRVGDKLIF. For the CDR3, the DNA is TGTGCCCGTGACGCCTTGGGGGATAGGGTTGGCGATAAACTCATCTTT.

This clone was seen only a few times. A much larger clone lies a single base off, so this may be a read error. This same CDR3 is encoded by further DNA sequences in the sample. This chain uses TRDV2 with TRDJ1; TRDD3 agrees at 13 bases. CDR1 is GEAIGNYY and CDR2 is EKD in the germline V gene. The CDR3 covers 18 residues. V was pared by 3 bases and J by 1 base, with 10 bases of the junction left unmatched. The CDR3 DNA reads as TGTGCCTGTGACCCTTTAGTACTGGGGGATACGGTCACCGATAAACTCATCTTT. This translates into CACDPLVLGDTVTDKLIF.

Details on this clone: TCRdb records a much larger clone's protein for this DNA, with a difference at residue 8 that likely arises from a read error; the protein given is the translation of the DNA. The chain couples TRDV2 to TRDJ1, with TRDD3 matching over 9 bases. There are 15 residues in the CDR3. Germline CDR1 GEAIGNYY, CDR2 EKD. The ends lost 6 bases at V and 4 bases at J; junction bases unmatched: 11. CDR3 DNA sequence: TGTGCCTGTCTTCTACTGGGGGAAAAGGGCGATAAACTCATCTTT. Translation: CACLLLGEKGDKLIF.

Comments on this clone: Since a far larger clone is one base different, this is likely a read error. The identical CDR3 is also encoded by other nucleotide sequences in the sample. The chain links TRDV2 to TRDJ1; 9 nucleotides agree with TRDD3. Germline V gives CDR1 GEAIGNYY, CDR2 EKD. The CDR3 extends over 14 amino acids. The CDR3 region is CACDFLGDRGKLIF. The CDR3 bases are TGTGCCTGTGACTTTCTGGGGGATCGAGGTAAACTCATCTTC.

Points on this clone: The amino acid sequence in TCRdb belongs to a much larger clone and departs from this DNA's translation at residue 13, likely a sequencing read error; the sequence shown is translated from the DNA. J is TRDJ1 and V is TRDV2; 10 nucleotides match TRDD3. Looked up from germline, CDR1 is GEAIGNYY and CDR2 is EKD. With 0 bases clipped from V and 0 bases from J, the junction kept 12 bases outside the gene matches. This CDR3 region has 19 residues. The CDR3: CACDTVLGDPFPHTDKLIF. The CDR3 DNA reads TGTGCCTGTGACACCGTACTGGGGGATCCGTTCCCGCACACCGATAAACTCATCTTT.

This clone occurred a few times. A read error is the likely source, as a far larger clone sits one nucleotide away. The DNA for the CDR3 is TGTGCCTGTGATATCCTGGGGGGGTCCGATAAACCCATCTTT. Protein sequence: CACDILGGSDKPIF. The J gene is TRDJ1, the V gene TRDV2, with 7 positions matching TRDD3. The germline CDR1 and CDR2 sequences are GEAIGNYY and EKD. The CDR3 length is 14 residues.

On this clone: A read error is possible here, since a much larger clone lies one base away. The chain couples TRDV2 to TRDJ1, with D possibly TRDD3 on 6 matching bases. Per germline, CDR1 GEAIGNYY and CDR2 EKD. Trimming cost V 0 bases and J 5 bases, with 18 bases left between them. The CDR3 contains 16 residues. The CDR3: CACDTVVGGIRDKLIF. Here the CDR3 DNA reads TGTGCCTGTGACACCGTAGTGGGGGGAATTCGTGATAAACTCATCTTT.

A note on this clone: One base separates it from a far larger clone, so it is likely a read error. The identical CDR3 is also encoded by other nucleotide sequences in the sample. CDR3 DNA: TGTGCCTGTGACACGATGCTGTCACGGCCTGACGCTGGGGATACGCAGTCCGATAAACTTATCTTT. It codes for CACDTMLSRPDAGDTQSDKLIF. The chain employs TRDV2 and TRDJ1; TRDD3 matches at 9 bases. This CDR3 is 22 amino acids long. Germline loops: CDR1 GEAIGNYY, CDR2 EKD.